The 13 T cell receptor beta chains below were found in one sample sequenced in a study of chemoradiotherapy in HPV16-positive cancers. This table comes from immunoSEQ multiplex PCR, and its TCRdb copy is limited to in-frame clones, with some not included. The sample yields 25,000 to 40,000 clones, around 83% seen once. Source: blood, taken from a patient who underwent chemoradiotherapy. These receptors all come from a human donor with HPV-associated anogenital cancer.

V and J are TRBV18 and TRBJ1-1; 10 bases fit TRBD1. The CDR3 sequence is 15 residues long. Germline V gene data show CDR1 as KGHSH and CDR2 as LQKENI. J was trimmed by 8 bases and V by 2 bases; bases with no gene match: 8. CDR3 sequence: CASSPFGQGVIEAFF. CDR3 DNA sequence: TGTGCCAGCTCACCATTTGGACAGGGGGTAATCGAAGCTTTCTTT.

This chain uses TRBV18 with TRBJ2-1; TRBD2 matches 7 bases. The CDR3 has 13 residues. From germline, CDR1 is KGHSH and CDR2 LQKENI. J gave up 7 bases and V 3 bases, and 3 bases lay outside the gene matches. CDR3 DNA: TGTGCCAGCTCACCCACCGGGGGGAATGAGCAGTTCTTC. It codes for CASSPTGGNEQFF.

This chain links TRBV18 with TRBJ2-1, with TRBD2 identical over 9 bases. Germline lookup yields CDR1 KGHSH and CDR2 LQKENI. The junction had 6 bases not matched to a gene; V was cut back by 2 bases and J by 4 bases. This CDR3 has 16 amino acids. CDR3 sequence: CASSPVAGDLYNEQFF. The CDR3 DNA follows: TGTGCCAGCTCACCAGTAGCGGGGGACCTGTACAATGAGCAGTTCTTC. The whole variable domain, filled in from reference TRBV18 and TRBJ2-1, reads NAGVMQNPRHLVRRRGQEARLRCSPMKGHSHVYWYRQLPEEGLKFMVYLQKENIIDESGMPKERFSAEFPKEGPSILRIQQVVRGDSAAYFCASSPVAGDLYNEQFFGPGTRLTVL.

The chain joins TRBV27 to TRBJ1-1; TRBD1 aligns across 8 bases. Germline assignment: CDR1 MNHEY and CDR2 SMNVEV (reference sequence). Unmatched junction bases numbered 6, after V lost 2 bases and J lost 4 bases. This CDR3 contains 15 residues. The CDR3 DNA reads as TGTGCCAGCAGTTTACTCTCCGGACAGGGCACTGAAGCTTTCTTT. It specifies CASSLLSGQGTEAFF.

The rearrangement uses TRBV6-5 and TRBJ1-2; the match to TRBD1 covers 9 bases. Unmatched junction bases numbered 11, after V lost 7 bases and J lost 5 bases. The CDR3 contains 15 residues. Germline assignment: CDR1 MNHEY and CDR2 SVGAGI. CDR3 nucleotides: TGTGCCAGCACCGGAGCGGGACAGGGTTATTATGGCTACACCTTC. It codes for CASTGAGQGYYGYTF.

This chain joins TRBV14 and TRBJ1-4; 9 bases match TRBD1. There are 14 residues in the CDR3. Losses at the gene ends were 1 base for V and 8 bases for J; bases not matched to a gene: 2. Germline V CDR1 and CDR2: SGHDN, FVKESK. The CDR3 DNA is TGTGCCAGCAGCCAAGGACAGGGGGGAGAAAAACTGTTTTTT. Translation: CASSQGQGGEKLFF. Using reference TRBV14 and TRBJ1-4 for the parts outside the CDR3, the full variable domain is EAGVTQFPSHSVIEKGQTVTLRCDPISGHDNLYWYRRVMGKEIKFLLHFVKESKQDESGMPNNRFLAERTGGTYSTLKVQPAELEDSGVYFCASSQGQGGEKLFFGSGTQLSVL.

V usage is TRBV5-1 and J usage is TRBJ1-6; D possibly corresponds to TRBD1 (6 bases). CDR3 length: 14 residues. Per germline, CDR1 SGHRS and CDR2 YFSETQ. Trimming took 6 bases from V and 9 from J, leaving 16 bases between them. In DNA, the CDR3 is TGCGCCAGCACTCAGGACAGCCTCCGTTCACCCCTCCACTTT. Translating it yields CASTQDSLRSPLHF.

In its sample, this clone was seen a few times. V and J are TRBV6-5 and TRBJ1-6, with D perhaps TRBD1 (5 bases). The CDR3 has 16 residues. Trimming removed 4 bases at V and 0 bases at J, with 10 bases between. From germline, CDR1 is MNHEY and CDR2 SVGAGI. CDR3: CASSLVGGSYNSPLHF. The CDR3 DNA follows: TGTGCCAGCAGTTTAGTGGGGGGCTCCTATAATTCACCCCTCCACTTT.

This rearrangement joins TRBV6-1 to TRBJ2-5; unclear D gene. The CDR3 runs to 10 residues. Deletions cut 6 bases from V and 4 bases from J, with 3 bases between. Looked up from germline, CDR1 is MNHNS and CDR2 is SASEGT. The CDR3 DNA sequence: TGTGCCAGCAGGTCAGAGACCCAGTACTTC. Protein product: CASRSETQYF.

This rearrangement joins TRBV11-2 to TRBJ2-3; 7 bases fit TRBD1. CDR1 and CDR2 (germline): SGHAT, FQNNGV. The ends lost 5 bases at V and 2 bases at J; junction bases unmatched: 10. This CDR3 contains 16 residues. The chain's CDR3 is CASSRTRGQHTDTQYF. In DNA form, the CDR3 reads TGTGCCAGCAGCCGCACACGGGGACAGCACACAGATACGCAGTATTTT.

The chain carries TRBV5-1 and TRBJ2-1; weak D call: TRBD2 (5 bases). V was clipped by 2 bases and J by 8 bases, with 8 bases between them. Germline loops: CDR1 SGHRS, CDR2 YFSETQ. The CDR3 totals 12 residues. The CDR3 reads CASSFGVHEQFF. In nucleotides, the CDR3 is TGCGCCAGCAGCTTCGGGGTCCATGAGCAGTTCTTC.

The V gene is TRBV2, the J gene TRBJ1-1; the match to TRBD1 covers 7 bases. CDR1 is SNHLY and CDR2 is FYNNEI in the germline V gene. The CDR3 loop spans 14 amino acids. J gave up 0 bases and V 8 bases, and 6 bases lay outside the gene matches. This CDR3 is CASAATGLNTEAFF. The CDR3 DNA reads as TGTGCCAGCGCCGCGACAGGGCTGAACACTGAAGCTTTCTTT. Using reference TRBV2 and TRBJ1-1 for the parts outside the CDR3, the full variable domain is EPEVTQTPSHQVTQMGQEVILRCVPISNHLYFYWYRQILGQKVEFLVSFYNNEISEKSEIFDDQFSVERPDGSNFTLKIRSTKLEDSAMYFCASAATGLNTEAFFGQGTRLTVV.

The DNA for the CDR3 is TGTGCCAGCAGTGACTCGAGAGGGAATTGGGACGAGCAGTACTTC. Translated: CASSDSRGNWDEQYF. The V gene is TRBV6-4, the J gene TRBJ2-5; D is perhaps TRBD2 (5 bases). The tail of the sequence fits TRBJ2-7 better, so the J call may be wrong. CDR3 length: 15 amino acids. Germline V gene sequence: CDR1 MRHNA, CDR2 SNTAGT.